This T cell receptor beta chain was obtained from a study of blood T cell repertoires in COVID-19. The V gene end was trimmed by 8 bases and the J gene end by 5 bases; junction bases not matched to a gene: 10. The CDR3 contains 15 residues. Per the germline V gene, CDR1 is MNHEY and CDR2 is SMNVEV (reference sequence). As processed by the authors: Estimation of nucleated cell counts was performed using reference gene primer amplification. Profiled with immunoSEQ multiplex PCR; TCRdb holds only in-frame clones, not every one. For V, J and clone size, that table is used; D and trimming come from the DNA. Here the sample spans 140,000 to 150,000 clones, about 84% being singletons.

This receptor was taken from a man aged 55 to 70 with active or convalescent COVID-19. The chain carries TRBV27 and TRBJ2-3; 10 positions agree with TRBD2. The sample comprised peripheral blood. The CDR3 DNA is TGTGCCAGCTGTTCGCAGCGGGAGGGCCTAGATACGCAGTATTTT. This encodes CASCSQREGLDTQYF.